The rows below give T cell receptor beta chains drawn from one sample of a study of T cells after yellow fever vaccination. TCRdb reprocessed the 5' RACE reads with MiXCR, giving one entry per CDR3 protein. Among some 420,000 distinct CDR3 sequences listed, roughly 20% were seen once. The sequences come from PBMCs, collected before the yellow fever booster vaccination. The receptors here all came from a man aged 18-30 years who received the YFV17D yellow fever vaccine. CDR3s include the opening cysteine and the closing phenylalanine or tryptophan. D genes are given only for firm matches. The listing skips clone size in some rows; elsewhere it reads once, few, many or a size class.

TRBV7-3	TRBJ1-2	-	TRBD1	TGTGCCAGCAGCTTGGGACAGGGTGGCTATAGTGGCTACACCTTC	CASSLGQGGYSGYTF
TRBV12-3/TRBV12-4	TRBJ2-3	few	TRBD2	TGTGCCAGCAGCCGGCTAGCGGGACCCACAGATACGCAGTATTTT	CASSRLAGPTDTQYF
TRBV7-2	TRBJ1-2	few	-	TGTGCCAGCAGCTTTCGGGTAGGAACCTTCGGGGGCTACACCTTC	CASSFRVGTFGGYTF
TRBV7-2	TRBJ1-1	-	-	TGTGCCAGCAGCTTAGCGGCAGGGCACGAATCCTTT	CASSLAAGHESF
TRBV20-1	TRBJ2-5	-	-	TGCAGTGCCGACCGCGGGGTCCTTGAGACCCAGTACTTC	CSADRGVLETQYF
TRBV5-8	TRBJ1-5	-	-	TGTGCCAGCAGTTTGATCCCGAATCAGCCCCAGCATTTT	CASSLIPNQPQHF
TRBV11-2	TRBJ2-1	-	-	TGTGCCAGCAGCTCATCAGGGGTGGGTGAGCAGTTCTTC	CASSSSGVGEQFF
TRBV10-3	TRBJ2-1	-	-	TGTGCCATCAGTGCTCTCGCAGGGGATGAGCAGTTCTTC	CAISALAGDEQFF
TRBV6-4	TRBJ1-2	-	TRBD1	TGTGCCAGCAGTGACCCCGGGGAGGACAGGCTGCGGAATGGCTACACCTTC	CASSDPGEDRLRNGYTF
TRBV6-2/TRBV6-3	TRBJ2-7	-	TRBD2	TGTGCCAGCACCGCGGGGGGGCCTGTCAACGAGCAGTACTTC	CASTAGGPVNEQYF
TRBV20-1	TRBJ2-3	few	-	TGCAGTGCCGTGGGACGGCCGAGCACAGATACGCAGTATTTT	CSAVGRPSTDTQYF
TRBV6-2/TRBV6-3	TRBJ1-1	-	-	TGTGCCAGCAGTTACTCTACCCCGACTGGGAACACTGAAGCTTTCTTT	CASSYSTPTGNTEAFF
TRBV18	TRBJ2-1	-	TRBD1	TGTGCCAGCTCATCGAGGGGGCCCCTTTTTGATGAGCAGTTCTTC	CASSSRGPLFDEQFF
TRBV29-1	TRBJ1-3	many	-	TGCAGCGTTGTAAAGGAGTCGGACGGAAACACCATATATTTT	CSVVKESDGNTIYF
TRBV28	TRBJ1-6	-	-	TGTGCCAGCATGCTAACAGTTCCCTATAATTCACCCCTCCACTTT	CASMLTVPYNSPLHF
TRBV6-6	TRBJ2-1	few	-	TGTGCCAGCGGCCGGGGGACCTCCTCCTACAATGAGCAGTTCTTC	CASGRGTSSYNEQFF
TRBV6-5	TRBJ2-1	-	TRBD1	TGTGCCAGCAGTTACCGTGGACAGGGGTGGTGGTTCTTC	CASSYRGQGWWFF
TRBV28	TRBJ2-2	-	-	TGTGCCAGCAGTTTATCCTGGAACACCGGGGAGCTGTTTTTT	CASSLSWNTGELFF
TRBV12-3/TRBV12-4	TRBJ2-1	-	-	TGTGCCAGCAGTTTAGGACAGAATGAGCAGTTCTTC	CASSLGQNEQFF
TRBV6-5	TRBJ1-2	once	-	TGTGCCAGCAGTTACTCGACACAGCGGAGGGGCTACACCTTC	CASSYSTQRRGYTF
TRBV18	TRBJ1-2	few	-	TGTGCCAGCTCACCATCTGCGGGGGAGAGTGGCTACACCTTC	CASSPSAGESGYTF
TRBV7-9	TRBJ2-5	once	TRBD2	TGTGCCAGCAGCTTACCTAGCGGGGGGGCCGGAGAGACCCAGTACTTC	CASSLPSGGAGETQYF
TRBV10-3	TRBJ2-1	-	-	TGTGCCATCAGGGGTGTTTCCTACAATGAGCAGTTCTTC	CAIRGVSYNEQFF
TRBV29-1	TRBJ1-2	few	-	TGCAGCCCACACGGAAGAAGAACAGGTTACCGCGGAGGCGGCTACACCTTC	CSPHGRRTGYRGGGYTF
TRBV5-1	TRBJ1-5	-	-	TGCGCCAGCAGCTTGGCCGACGATCAGCCCCAGCATTTT	CASSLADDQPQHF
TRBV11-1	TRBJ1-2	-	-	TGTGCCAGCAGCTTAGCGGGGCTGAATGGCTACACCTTC	CASSLAGLNGYTF
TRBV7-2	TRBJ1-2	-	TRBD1	TGTGCCAGCAGCCTGACAGGGGGGAAGAGTGGCTACACCTTC	CASSLTGGKSGYTF
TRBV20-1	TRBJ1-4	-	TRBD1	TGCAGTGCTAGACAGGGGGCCAGGAATGAAAAACTGTTTTTT	CSARQGARNEKLFF
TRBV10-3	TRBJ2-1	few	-	TGTGCCATCGGGGCCAATAGTGGTGCGGGGACGAACAATGAGCAGTTCTTC	CAIGANSGAGTNNEQFF
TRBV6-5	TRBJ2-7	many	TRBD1	TGTGCCACAACAGGGGGCGCGTACGAGCAGTACTTC	CATTGGAYEQYF
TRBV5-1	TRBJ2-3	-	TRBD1	TGCGCCAGCAGCTTGGCAGGGGGCCGTAACACAGATACGCAGTATTTT	CASSLAGGRNTDTQYF
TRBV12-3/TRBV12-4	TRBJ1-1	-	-	TGTGCCAGCGCCGAACAGGAGAACACTGAAGCTTTCTTT	CASAEQENTEAFF